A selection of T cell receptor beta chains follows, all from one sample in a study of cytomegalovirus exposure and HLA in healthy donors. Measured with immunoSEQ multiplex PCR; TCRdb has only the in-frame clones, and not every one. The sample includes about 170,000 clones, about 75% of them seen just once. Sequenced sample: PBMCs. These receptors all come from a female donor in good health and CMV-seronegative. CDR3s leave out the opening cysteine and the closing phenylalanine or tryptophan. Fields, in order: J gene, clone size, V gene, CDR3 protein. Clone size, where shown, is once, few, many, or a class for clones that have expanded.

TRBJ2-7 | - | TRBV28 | ASEFAVGEQY
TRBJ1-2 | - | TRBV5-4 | ASSRDRTYGYT
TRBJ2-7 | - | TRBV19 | ASRKLAGDRYEQY
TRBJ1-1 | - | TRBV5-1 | ASSLSLGAGSGEAF
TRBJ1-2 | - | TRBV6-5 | ASSYSGGTALYGYT
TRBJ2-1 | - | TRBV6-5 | ASRGQGPYNEQF
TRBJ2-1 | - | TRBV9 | ASSVGGGYYNEQF
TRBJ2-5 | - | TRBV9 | ASTKSGYPETQY
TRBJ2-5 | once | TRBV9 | ASSSAGRGQETQY
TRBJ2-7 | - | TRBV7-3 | ASSLEGAGEQY
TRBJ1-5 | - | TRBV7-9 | ASSSVSGGNQPQH
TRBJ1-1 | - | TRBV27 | ASRKDRVNTEAF
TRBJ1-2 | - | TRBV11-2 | ASSPGHRNYGYT
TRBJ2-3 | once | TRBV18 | ASSLLTSGRIADTQY
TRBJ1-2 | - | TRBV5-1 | ASSPGLQGFGYGYT
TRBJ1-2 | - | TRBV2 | ASSRGTGGGYT
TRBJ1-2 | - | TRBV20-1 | SASGRGYT
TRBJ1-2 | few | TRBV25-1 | ASSEFPGQGRRGYT
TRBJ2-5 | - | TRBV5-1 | ASKLVTEGETQY
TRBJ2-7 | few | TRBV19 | ASSTRTGDRYEQY
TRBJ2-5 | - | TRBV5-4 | ASSVGLAPETQY
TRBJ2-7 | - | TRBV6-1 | ASSEPGVNYEQY
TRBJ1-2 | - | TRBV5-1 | ASSLPGTDYGYT
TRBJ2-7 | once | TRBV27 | ASAWTGGRGYEQY
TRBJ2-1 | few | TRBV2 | ASSDTPGGGGEQF
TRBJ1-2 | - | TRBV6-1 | ASSFRFRGLGGYT
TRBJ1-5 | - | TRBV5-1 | ASSPGTGGNQPQH